These 9 T cell receptor beta chains were sequenced from one sample in a study of T cell clones after liver transplantation. Libraries were prepared by immunoSEQ multiplex PCR; TCRdb keeps only in-frame clonotypes and omits some of them. Of roughly 100,000 clones detected, approximately 85% appear once; the ten largest clones hold just under 1%. The sequences come from CD4+ T cells from blood, collected before liver transplant. These receptors were collected from a human donor who received a liver transplant.

The J gene is TRBJ1-5, the V gene TRBV27; D may be TRBD1 (5 bases). The germline V gene encodes CDR1 MNHEY and CDR2 SMNVEV (reference sequence). The CDR3 is made up of 15 amino acids. Trimming took 4 bases from V and 2 from J, leaving 12 bases between them. CDR3 protein: CASSSWGPGNQPQHF. The CDR3 DNA reads TGTGCCAGCAGTTCTTGGGGACCAGGCAATCAGCCCCAGCATTTT.

The J gene is TRBJ1-5, the V gene TRBV27; possibly TRBD1 for D (5 bases). V was pared by 3 bases and J by 4 bases, with 19 bases between. The CDR3 runs to 17 residues. Germline CDR1 is MNHEY and CDR2 is SMNVEV (reference sequence). Written as DNA, the CDR3 is TGTGCCAGCAGTTTCTCCTCCTCCAGGACACCTAATCAGCCCCAGCATTTT. Protein product: CASSFSSSRTPNQPQHF.

The V and J genes are TRBV7-2 and TRBJ1-2; D is ambiguous. This CDR3 has 15 residues. Germline lookup yields CDR1 SGHTA and CDR2 FQGNSA. Deletions cut 5 bases from V and 0 bases from J, with 13 bases between. CDR3 DNA: TGTGCCAGCAGCGTCCGTCAAGGAGCTAACTATGGCTACACCTTC. Translated, it gives CASSVRQGANYGYTF.

The chain has TRBV11-2 and TRBJ2-2; 8 bases map to TRBD1. V shed 5 bases and J 8 bases; nucleotides not matched to a gene: 13. Per the germline V gene, CDR1 is SGHAT and CDR2 is FQNNGV. The CDR3 is made up of 16 amino acids. The CDR3 is CASSPRDRMIRGELFF. For the CDR3, the DNA is TGTGCCAGCAGCCCCCGGGACAGGATGATAAGGGGGGAGCTGTTTTTT.

The chain is built from TRBV30 and TRBJ2-7; 7 nucleotides line up with TRBD2. The germline CDR1 and CDR2 sequences are GTSNPN and SVGIG (reference sequence). CDR3 length equals 17 residues. Trimming at V came to 1 base and at J to 1 base, leaving 13 bases not matched to a gene. In DNA form, the CDR3 reads TGTGCCTGGAGTGCATCTAGAGGGAGGGTCGAGTCCTACGAGCAGTACTTC. Translated, it gives CAWSASRGRVESYEQYF.

This clone has a handful of counts. The V gene is TRBV29-1, the J gene TRBJ2-5; TRBD1 might be the D (6 bases). The CDR3 has 13 amino acids. Trimming removed 6 bases from V and 5 bases from J, with 16 bases in between. Germline CDR1 and CDR2: SQVTM and ANQGSEA. The CDR3 sequence is CSVNRDIGETQYF. The CDR3 DNA sequence: TGCAGCGTCAACCGGGACATCGGGGAGACCCAGTACTTC.

On this clone itself: At one end, the junction sequence differs from germline, possibly due to a read error. The gene calls are TRBV11-2 and TRBJ2-5; tentatively, D is TRBD2 (7 bases). CDR1 is SGHAT, CDR2 FQNNGV, per germline. The CDR3 covers 16 residues. The CDR3, as DNA: TGTGCCAGCAGCCACCCCGGGGGGCGGGTACAAGAGGCCCAGTACTTC. This gives the protein CASSHPGGRVQEAQYF.

This sequence joins TRBV28 and TRBJ1-5, with D tentatively TRBD1 (6 bases). The length of the CDR3 is 15 residues. CDR1 MDHEN and CDR2 SYDVKM come from the germline V gene. V was pared by 5 bases and J by 4 bases, with 15 bases between. The CDR3 coding sequence is TGTGCCAGCAGTCGAGACAGGTTGGGTAATCAGCCCCAGCATTTT. Its protein product is CASSRDRLGNQPQHF.

This clone was seen once. The chain recombines TRBV7-2 with TRBJ1-2; TRBD1 might be the D (5 bases). This CDR3 is 14 amino acids long. V was shortened by 1 base and J by 8 bases, with 14 bases between the two germline ends. Germline loops: CDR1 SGHTA, CDR2 FQGNSA. The CDR3 nucleotides are TGTGCCAGCAGCTTAGGGCAGGGCGTAGAAGGCTACACCTTC. Its protein is CASSLGQGVEGYTF. Filled out from reference TRBV7-2 and TRBJ1-2, the complete variable domain reads GAGVSQSPSNKVTEKGKDVELRCDPISGHTALYWYRQSLGQGLEFLIYFQGNSAPDKSGLPSDRFSAERTGGSVSTLTIQRTQQEDSAVYLCASSLGQGVEGYTFGSGTRLTVV.